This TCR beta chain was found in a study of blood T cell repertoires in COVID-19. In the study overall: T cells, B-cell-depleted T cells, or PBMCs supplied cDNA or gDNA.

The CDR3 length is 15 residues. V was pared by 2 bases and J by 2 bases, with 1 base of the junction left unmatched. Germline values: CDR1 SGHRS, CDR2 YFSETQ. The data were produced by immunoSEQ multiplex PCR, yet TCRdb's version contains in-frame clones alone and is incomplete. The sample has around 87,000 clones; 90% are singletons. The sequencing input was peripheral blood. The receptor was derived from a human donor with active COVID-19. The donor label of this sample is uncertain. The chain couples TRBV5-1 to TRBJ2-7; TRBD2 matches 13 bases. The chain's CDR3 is CASSFGLAGAYEQYF. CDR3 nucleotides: TGCGCCAGCAGCTTTGGACTAGCGGGGGCCTACGAGCAGTACTTC.